This T cell receptor (beta chain) was sequenced in a study of blood T cell repertoires in COVID-19. About the research overall: Acute and convalescent COVID-19 specimens originated in the United States, Italy and Spain. From T cells, B-cell-depleted T cells, or PBMCs came the material, which was cDNA or gDNA.

Original analysis: Estimation of nucleated cell counts was performed using reference gene primer amplification. Libraries were prepared by immunoSEQ multiplex PCR; TCRdb keeps only in-frame clonotypes and omits some of them. V, J and clone size derive from that table, while D and trimming were established from the DNA sequence. The repertoire consists of 300,000 or so clones, with around 87% occurring once and the leading ten covering around 7.8%. Sequenced input: peripheral blood. The sequence came from a woman aged 45-65 years who had recovered from COVID-19.

CDR3 DNA: TGTGCCAGCAGCTTTGACAGGGAGACCGGGGAGCTGTTTTTT. Its protein product is CASSFDRETGELFF. The chain joins TRBV7-2 to TRBJ2-2, with 7 bases matching TRBD1. V trimming: 3 bases; J trimming: 5 bases; junction bases outside the gene matches: 3. CDR1 and CDR2 from the germline V gene are SGHTA and FQGNSA. CDR3 length: 14 amino acids.